These 25 T cell receptor beta chains originate from one sample sequenced in a study of PD-1 blockade in classical Hodgkin lymphoma (dated by TCRdb to the early 2020s). The time point tag for this specimen amounts to: cycle 2 day 1 (C2D1) of nivolumab. Every trial patient had relapsed after autologous stem cell transplantation, and cohorts A, B and C differed in prior brentuximab vedotin exposure. Library preparation employed the immunoSEQ multiplex PCR assay. Entries here come from immuneACCESS through TCRdb and include only in-frame sequences with V and J called. Some clones fail to appear in such tables; in the studies checked, an unresolved V gene covers under half of the shortfall, and the cause of the remainder is unknown. The table for this sample lists approximately 50,000 clones; over 60% of them were counted only once. The ten top clones hold more than 12% of the sample. The sequences come from peripheral blood mononuclear cells (PBMCs), collected before the second cycle of nivolumab. The origin of the receptors is a human donor with classical Hodgkin lymphoma.

The CDR3 region is CARGFQETQYF. CDR3 bases: TGTGCCAGGGGTTTCCAAGAGACCCAGTACTTC. This chain links TRBV2 with TRBJ2-5; D not resolved. Trimming took off 9 bases at V and 1 base at J, with 6 bases between the two ends. Germline V lookup: CDR1 SNHLY, CDR2 FYNNEI. The CDR3 loop spans 11 amino acids.

This clone was found once. The V gene is TRBV7-3, the J gene TRBJ2-1; perhaps D is TRBD1 or TRBD2 (5 bases each). Germline V gives CDR1 SGHTA, CDR2 FQGTGA. V was shortened by 0 bases and J by 9 bases, with 15 bases between the two germline ends. This CDR3 region has 15 residues. The CDR3 DNA reads as TGTGCCAGCAGCTTAACATGGGGGAGTCTTAGTGAGCAGTTCTTC. This codes for CASSLTWGSLSEQFF.

The V gene is TRBV6-6, the J gene TRBJ1-5; no clear D. Germline V CDR1 and CDR2: MNHNY, SVGAGI (reference sequence). There are 13 residues in the CDR3. V lost 0 bases and J 4 bases, leaving 4 bases between the germline ends. This CDR3 reads CASSYSKNQPQHF. The CDR3 DNA reads TGTGCCAGCAGTTACTCGAAAAATCAGCCCCAGCATTTT.

This clone is a singleton in its sample. The chain is built from TRBV19 and TRBJ2-7; 13 nucleotides agree with TRBD2. J lost 0 bases, V lost 5 bases, and 13 bases had no gene match. The length of the CDR3 is 19 residues. From germline, CDR1 is LNHDA and CDR2 SQIVND (reference sequence). In nucleotides, the CDR3 is TGTGCCAGTAGTCTCCGCCTGACTAGCGGGAGGACGAGCTCCTACGAGCAGTACTTC. It encodes CASSLRLTSGRTSSYEQYF.

The chain combines TRBV6-5 with TRBJ1-1, with 9 bases that match TRBD1. Germline V CDR1 and CDR2: MNHEY, SVGAGI. The CDR3 extends over 15 amino acids. Trimming at V came to 6 bases and at J to 4 bases, leaving 9 bases not matched to a gene. CDR3 DNA sequence: TGTGCCAGCAGGCCGACGCCGACAGGGGGCACTGAAGCTTTCTTT. Encoded protein: CASRPTPTGGTEAFF.

In its sample, this clone was seen once. V and J are TRBV30 and TRBJ1-6; 7 bases line up with TRBD1. V shed 4 bases and J 4 bases; nucleotides not matched to a gene: 7. From germline, CDR1 is GTSNPN and CDR2 SVGIG (reference sequence). The CDR3 covers 15 residues. The CDR3 region is CAWKSLTGYNSPLHF. CDR3 sequence (DNA): TGTGCCTGGAAGTCCCTGACAGGGTATAATTCACCCCTCCACTTT.

This chain links TRBV29-1 with TRBJ1-2; D is ambiguous. Looked up from germline, CDR1 is SQVTM and CDR2 is ANQGSEA. This CDR3 region has 12 residues. V gave up 5 bases and J gave up 4 bases, with 11 bases separating them. The CDR3 loop is CSVHSPPYGYTF. The CDR3 nucleotides read TGCAGCGTTCATTCACCCCCCTATGGCTACACCTTC.

This chain uses TRBV11-2 with TRBJ2-7, with D hard to call. From germline, CDR1 is SGHAT and CDR2 FQNNGV. The V gene lost 3 bases and the J gene lost 12 bases, with 21 bases spanning the gap. The CDR3 has 14 residues. The CDR3 region is CASSLGPLTSTPYF. In DNA form, the CDR3 reads TGTGCCAGCAGCTTGGGCCCACTAACCTCTACTCCGTACTTC.

The chain joins TRBV9 to TRBJ2-5; 11 bases align to TRBD2. Trimming took 4 bases from V and 8 from J; bases not matched to a gene: 10. The CDR3 loop spans 15 amino acids. Germline CDR1 and CDR2: SGDLS and YYNGEE. In DNA form, the CDR3 reads TGTGCCAGCAGCCCCGGGACTAGCGGCTCCCTCACCCAGTACTTC. It specifies CASSPGTSGSLTQYF.

V gene TRBV29-1 combines with J gene TRBJ1-2; D call uncertain. The germline gives CDR1 SQVTM, CDR2 ANQGSEA. This CDR3 region has 11 residues. V lost 7 bases to trimming and J lost 7 bases, with 13 bases between them. The CDR3 DNA reads TGCAGCGGAAGTGTTGGATCTGGCTACACCTTC. Amino acid sequence: CSGSVGSGYTF.

This chain connects TRBV9 to TRBJ2-5, with D perhaps being TRBD1 or TRBD2 (6 bases each). Germline V gene lookup returns CDR1 SGDLS and CDR2 YYNGEE. There are 14 residues in the CDR3. Trimming stripped 0 bases from V and 5 bases from J, with 11 bases between. The CDR3 DNA reads TGTGCCAGCAGCGTAGGAGGGGGGATCGAGACCCAGTACTTC. Its protein product is CASSVGGGIETQYF.

This chain uses TRBV6-9 with TRBJ2-7; D is possibly TRBD2 (6 bases). Per germline, CDR1 MNHGY and CDR2 SVAAGI. This CDR3 spans 14 amino acids. Trimming stripped 2 bases from V and 12 bases from J, with 20 bases between. The CDR3 reads CASSYVQGGLSRYF. The CDR3 nucleotides read TGTGCCAGCAGTTATGTTCAGGGAGGACTGAGTAGGTACTTC.

The chain combines TRBV6-5 with TRBJ1-4, with 7 bases identical to TRBD1. Trimming cost V 0 bases and J 2 bases; bases outside gene matches: 3. Germline V gene lookup returns CDR1 MNHEY and CDR2 SVGAGI. There are 16 residues in the CDR3. CDR3 in amino acids: CASSYSKGATNEKLFF. As DNA, the CDR3 is TGTGCCAGCAGTTACTCGAAGGGGGCGACTAATGAAAAACTGTTTTTT.

In this sample, this clone turned up a few times. The chain has TRBV5-1 and TRBJ1-1; D call uncertain. Germline V gives CDR1 SGHRS, CDR2 YFSETQ. The CDR3 has 13 amino acids. Trimming cost V 4 bases and J 0 bases, with 7 bases left between them. The CDR3 loop is CASSMVVNTEAFF. In DNA, the CDR3 is TGCGCCAGCAGCATGGTGGTGAACACTGAAGCTTTCTTT.

The chain couples TRBV6-5 to TRBJ1-5, with 9 bases fitting TRBD1. Trimming removed 8 bases from V and 6 bases from J; junction bases left unmatched: 8. Germline assignment: CDR1 MNHEY and CDR2 SVGAGI. This CDR3 has 14 amino acids. This CDR3 is CASLSGQGSQPQHF. CDR3 bases: TGTGCCAGCCTATCGGGACAGGGAAGTCAGCCCCAGCATTTT.

This clone appeared many times. As DNA, the CDR3 is TGTGCCAGTCATCTGAGAGGGACAGGGGAACTGATCCACTATGGCTACACCTTC. This encodes CASHLRGTGELIHYGYTF. The V gene is TRBV19, the J gene TRBJ1-2, with TRBD1 identical over 10 bases. CDR3 length: 18 amino acids. V trimming: 8 bases; J trimming: 3 bases; junction bases outside the gene matches: 18. Germline lookup yields CDR1 LNHDA and CDR2 SQIVND (reference sequence).

This sequence joins TRBV7-2 and TRBJ2-7; 12 nucleotides align to TRBD2. The V gene end was trimmed by 3 bases and the J gene end by 4 bases; junction bases not matched to a gene: 4. The CDR3 contains 15 residues. Germline V CDR1 and CDR2: SGHTA, FQGNSA. The CDR3 region has the DNA TGTGCCAGCAGCTTGACTAGCGGGAGTACGTACGAGCAGTACTTC. Translation: CASSLTSGSTYEQYF.

The chain is built from TRBV5-1 and TRBJ2-2; D unresolved. V was shortened by 0 bases and J by 0 bases, with 6 bases between the two germline ends. CDR3 length: 15 residues. Per the germline V gene, CDR1 is SGHRS and CDR2 is YFSETQ. DNA of the CDR3: TGCGCCAGCAGCTTGGGGCAGCCGAACACCGGGGAGCTGTTTTTT. This sequence encodes CASSLGQPNTGELFF. The whole variable domain, filled in from reference TRBV5-1 and TRBJ2-2, reads KAGVTQTPRYLIKTRGQQVTLSCSPISGHRSVSWYQQTPGQGLQFLFEYFSETQRNKGNFPGRFSGRQFSNSRSEMNVSTLELGDSALYLCASSLGQPNTGELFFGEGSRLTVL.

The genes are TRBV28 and TRBJ2-3; D gene unclear. V lost 4 bases to trimming and J lost 0 bases, with 17 bases between them. This CDR3 has 17 residues. The germline gives CDR1 MDHEN, CDR2 SYDVKM. CDR3 sequence: CASSSLGGDVSTDTQYF. CDR3 DNA: TGTGCCAGCAGTTCCCTCGGTGGTGATGTTAGCACAGATACGCAGTATTTT.

The genes are TRBV19 and TRBJ1-1; no clear D gene. The V end lost 5 bases, the J end lost 4 bases, and 17 bases lay between the germline ends. This CDR3 has 15 amino acids. Per the germline V gene, CDR1 is LNHDA and CDR2 is SQIVND (reference sequence). This chain's CDR3 is CASSASASRLTEAFF. CDR3 nucleotide sequence: TGTGCCAGTAGTGCTTCAGCCAGTAGGCTCACTGAAGCTTTCTTT. Filled out from reference TRBV19 and TRBJ1-1, the complete variable domain reads DGGITQSPKYLFRKEGQNVTLSCEQNLNHDAMYWYRQDPGQGLRLIYYSQIVNDFQKGDIAEGYSVSREKKESFPLTVTSAQKNPTAFYLCASSASASRLTEAFFGQGTRLTVV.

This clone appeared a few times. The V gene is TRBV4-1, the J gene TRBJ1-3; a weak D match, TRBD1 (5 bases). There are 16 residues in the CDR3. V was cut by 1 base and J by 3 bases, with 13 bases left in between. Germline values: CDR1 MGHRA, CDR2 YSYEKL. The CDR3 region is CASSQGRQGGGNTIYF. CDR3 DNA sequence: TGCGCCAGCAGCCAAGGAAGGCAGGGCGGTGGAAACACCATATATTTT.

The V and J genes are TRBV19 and TRBJ2-3, with D uncertain. The ends were cut back, 1 base at V and 2 bases at J, with 7 bases in the middle. The CDR3 spans 14 residues. Germline V gene lookup returns CDR1 LNHDA and CDR2 SQIVND (reference sequence). This CDR3 is CASSIGADTDTQYF. The CDR3 region has the DNA TGTGCCAGTAGTATAGGGGCAGACACAGATACGCAGTATTTT.

The chain uses TRBV30 and TRBJ2-2; D is perhaps TRBD2 (5 bases). Germline assignment: CDR1 GTSNPN and CDR2 SVGIG (reference sequence). The CDR3 is made up of 15 amino acids. V lost 6 bases and J lost 1, with 15 bases in between. CDR3 protein: CACRSPSQNTGELFF. CDR3 coding DNA: TGTGCCTGCCGGTCGCCTAGCCAGAACACCGGGGAGCTGTTTTTT.

This sequence joins TRBV7-9 and TRBJ2-5; 10 bases are shared with TRBD2. The length of the CDR3 is 18 residues. The V gene's germline CDR1 is SEHNR and CDR2 FQNEAQ (reference sequence). V shed 3 bases, J shed 3 bases, and the junction held 13 bases outside the gene matches. CDR3 sequence (DNA): TGTGCCAGCAGCTTTGGTGGTGGTACTAGCGGGACCAAAGAGACCCAGTACTTC. This sequence encodes CASSFGGGTSGTKETQYF.

The rearrangement joins TRBV5-4 to TRBJ2-7; D unresolved. Between the trimmed V and J ends, which lost 7 bases and 1 base, there was a span of 12 bases. Germline lookup yields CDR1 SGHNT and CDR2 YYREEE (reference sequence). The CDR3 covers 13 residues. The CDR3 coding sequence is TGTGCCAGCGCCACCTCGGGTTCCTACGAGCAGTACTTC. Amino acids: CASATSGSYEQYF.